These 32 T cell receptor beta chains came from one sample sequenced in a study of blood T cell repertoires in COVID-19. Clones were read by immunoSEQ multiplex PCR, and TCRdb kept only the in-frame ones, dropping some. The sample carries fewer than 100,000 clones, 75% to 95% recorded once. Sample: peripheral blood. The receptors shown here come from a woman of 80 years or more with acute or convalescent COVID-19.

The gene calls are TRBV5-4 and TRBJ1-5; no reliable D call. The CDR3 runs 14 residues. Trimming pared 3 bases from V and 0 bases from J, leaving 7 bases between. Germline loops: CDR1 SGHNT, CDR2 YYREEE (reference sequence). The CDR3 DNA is TGTGCCAGCAGCTCGAGGAATAGCAATCAGCCCCAGCATTTT. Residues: CASSSRNSNQPQHF.

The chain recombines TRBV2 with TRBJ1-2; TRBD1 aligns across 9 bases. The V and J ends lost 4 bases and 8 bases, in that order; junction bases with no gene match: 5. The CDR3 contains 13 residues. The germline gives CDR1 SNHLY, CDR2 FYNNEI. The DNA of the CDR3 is TGTGCCAGCAGTGTCTGGACAGGGGACGGCTACACCTTC. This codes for CASSVWTGDGYTF.

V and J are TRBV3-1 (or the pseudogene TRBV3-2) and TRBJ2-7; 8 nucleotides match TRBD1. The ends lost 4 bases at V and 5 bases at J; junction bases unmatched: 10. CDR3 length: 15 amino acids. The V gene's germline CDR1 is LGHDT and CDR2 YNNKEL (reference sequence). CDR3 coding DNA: TGTGCCAGCAGCCTTCCGGGGACAGGAAGAAACGAGCAGTACTTC. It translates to CASSLPGTGRNEQYF.

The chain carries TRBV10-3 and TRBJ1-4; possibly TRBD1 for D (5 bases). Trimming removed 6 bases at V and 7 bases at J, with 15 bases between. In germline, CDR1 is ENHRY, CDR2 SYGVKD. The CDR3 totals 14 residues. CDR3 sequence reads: CAISAQGSREKLFF. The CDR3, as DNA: TGTGCCATCAGCGCTCAGGGAAGCCGTGAAAAACTGTTTTTT.

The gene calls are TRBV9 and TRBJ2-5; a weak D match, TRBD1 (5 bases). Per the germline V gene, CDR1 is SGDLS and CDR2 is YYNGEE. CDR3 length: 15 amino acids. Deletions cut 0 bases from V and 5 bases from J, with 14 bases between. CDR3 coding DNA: TGTGCCAGCAGCGTAGATGCTGGGGCAGGGGAGACCCAGTACTTC. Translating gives CASSVDAGAGETQYF.

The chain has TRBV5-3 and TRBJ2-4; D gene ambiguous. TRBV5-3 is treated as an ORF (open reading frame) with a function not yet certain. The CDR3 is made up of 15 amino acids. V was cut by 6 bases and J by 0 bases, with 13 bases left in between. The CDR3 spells CARTVNRLAKNIQYF. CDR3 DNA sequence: TGTGCCAGAACAGTAAACAGATTAGCCAAAAACATTCAGTACTTC.

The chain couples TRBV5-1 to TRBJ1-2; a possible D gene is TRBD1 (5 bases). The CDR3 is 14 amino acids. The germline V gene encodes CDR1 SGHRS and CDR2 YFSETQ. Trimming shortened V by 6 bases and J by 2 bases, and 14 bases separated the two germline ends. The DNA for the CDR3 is TGCGCCAGCACTTTGGGGGGAACAAACTATGGCTACACCTTC. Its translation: CASTLGGTNYGYTF. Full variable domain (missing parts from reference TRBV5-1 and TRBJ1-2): KAGVTQTPRYLIKTRGQQVTLSCSPISGHRSVSWYQQTPGQGLQFLFEYFSETQRNKGNFPGRFSGRQFSNSRSEMNVSTLELGDSALYLCASTLGGTNYGYTFGSGTRLTVV.

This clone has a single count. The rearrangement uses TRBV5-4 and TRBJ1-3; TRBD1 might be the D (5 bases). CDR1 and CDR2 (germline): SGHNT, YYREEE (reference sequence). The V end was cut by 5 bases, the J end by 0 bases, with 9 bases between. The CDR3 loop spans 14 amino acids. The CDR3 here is CASSYGGSGNTIYF. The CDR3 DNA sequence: TGTGCCAGCAGTTACGGGGGCTCTGGAAACACCATATATTTT. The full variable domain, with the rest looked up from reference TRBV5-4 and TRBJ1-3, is ETGVTQSPTHLIKTRGQQVTLRCSSQSGHNTVSWYQQALGQGPQFIFQYYREEENGRGNFPPRFSGLQFPNYSSELNVNALELDDSALYLCASSYGGSGNTIYFGEGSWLTVV.

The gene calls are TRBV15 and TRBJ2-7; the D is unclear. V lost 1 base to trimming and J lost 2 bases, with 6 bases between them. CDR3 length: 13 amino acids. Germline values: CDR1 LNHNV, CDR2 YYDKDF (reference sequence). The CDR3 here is CATSRVSAYEQYF. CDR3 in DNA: TGTGCCACCAGCAGAGTCAGCGCCTACGAGCAGTACTTC.

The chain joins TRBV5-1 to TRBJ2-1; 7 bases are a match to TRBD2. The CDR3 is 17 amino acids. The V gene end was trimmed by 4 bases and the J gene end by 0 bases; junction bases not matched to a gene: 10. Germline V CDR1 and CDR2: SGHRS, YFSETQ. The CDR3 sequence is CASSQGLGGGSYNEQFF. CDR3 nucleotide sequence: TGCGCCAGCAGCCAAGGTTTAGGCGGGGGCTCCTACAATGAGCAGTTCTTC.

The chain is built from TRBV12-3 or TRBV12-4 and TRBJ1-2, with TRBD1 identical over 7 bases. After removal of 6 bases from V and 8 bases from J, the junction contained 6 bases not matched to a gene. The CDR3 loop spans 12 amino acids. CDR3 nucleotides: TGTGCCAGCAGGACAGGGTCAAGCGGCTACACCTTC. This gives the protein CASRTGSSGYTF.

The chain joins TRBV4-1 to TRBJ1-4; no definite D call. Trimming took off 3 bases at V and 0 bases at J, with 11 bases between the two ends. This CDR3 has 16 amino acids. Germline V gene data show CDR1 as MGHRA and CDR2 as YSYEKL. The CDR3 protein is CASSHQKSATNEKLFF. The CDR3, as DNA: TGCGCCAGCAGCCACCAGAAAAGTGCAACTAATGAAAAACTGTTTTTT.

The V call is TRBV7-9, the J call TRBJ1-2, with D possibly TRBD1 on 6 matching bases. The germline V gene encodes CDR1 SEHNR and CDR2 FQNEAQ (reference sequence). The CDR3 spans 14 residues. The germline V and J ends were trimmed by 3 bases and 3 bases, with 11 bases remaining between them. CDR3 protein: CASSFSTGHYGYTF. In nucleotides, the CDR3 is TGTGCCAGCAGCTTTAGCACAGGGCACTATGGCTACACCTTC. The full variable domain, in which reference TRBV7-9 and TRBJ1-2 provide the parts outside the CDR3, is DTGVSQNPRHKITKRGQNVTFRCDPISEHNRLYWYRQTLGQGPEFLTYFQNEAQLEKSRLLSDRFSAERPKGSFSTLEIQRTEQGDSAMYLCASSFSTGHYGYTFGSGTRLTVV.

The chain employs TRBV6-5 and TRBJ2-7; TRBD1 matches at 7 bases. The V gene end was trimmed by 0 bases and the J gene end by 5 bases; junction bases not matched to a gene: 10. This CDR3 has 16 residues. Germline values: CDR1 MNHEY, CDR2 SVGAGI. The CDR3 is CASSYSRTGGRNEQYF. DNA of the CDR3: TGTGCCAGCAGTTACTCCAGGACAGGAGGTCGGAACGAGCAGTACTTC.

In DNA form, the CDR3 reads TGTGCCAGCTCACAGGGACTAGCCACCGGGGAGCTGTTTTTT. Its protein is CASSQGLATGELFF. The rearrangement joins TRBV18 to TRBJ2-2, with 9 nucleotides matching TRBD2. The CDR3 covers 14 residues. J gave up 4 bases and V 4 bases, and 1 base lay outside the gene matches. In germline, CDR1 is KGHSH, CDR2 LQKENI.

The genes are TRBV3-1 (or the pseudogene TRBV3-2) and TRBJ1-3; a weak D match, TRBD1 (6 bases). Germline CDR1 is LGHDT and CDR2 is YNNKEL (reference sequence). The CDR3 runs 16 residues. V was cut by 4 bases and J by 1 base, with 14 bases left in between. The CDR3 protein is CASSRNRALSGNTIYF. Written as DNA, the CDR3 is TGTGCCAGCAGCCGCAACAGGGCTCTTTCTGGAAACACCATATATTTT.

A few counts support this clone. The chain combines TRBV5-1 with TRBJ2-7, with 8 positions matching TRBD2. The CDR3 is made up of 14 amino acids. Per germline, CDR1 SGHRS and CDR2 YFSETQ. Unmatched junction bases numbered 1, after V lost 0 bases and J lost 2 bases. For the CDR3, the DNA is TGCGCCAGCAGCTTGGCGGGAGGGGCCTACGAGCAGTACTTC. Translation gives CASSLAGGAYEQYF.

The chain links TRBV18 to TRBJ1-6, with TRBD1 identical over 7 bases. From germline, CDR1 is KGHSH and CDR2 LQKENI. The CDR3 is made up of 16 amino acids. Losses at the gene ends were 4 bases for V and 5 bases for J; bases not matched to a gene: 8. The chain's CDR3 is CASSLTPGQNNSPLHF. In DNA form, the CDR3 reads TGTGCCAGCTCACTGACCCCGGGACAGAATAATTCACCCCTCCACTTT. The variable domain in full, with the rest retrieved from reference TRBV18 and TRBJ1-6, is NAGVMQNPRHLVRRRGQEARLRCSPMKGHSHVYWYRQLPEEGLKFMVYLQKENIIDESGMPKERFSAEFPKEGPSILRIQQVVRGDSAAYFCASSLTPGQNNSPLHFGNGTRLTVT.

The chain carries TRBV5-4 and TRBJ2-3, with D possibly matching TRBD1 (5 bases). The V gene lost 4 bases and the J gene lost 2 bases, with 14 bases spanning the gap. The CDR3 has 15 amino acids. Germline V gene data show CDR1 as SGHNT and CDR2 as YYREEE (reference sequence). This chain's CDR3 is CASSARATVTDTQYF. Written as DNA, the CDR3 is TGTGCCAGCAGCGCTCGAGCGACAGTCACAGATACGCAGTATTTT.

The CDR3 sequence: CASSSGQGLISGANVLTF. DNA for the CDR3: TGTGCCAGCAGTTCGGGACAGGGTCTTATCTCTGGGGCCAACGTCCTGACTTTC. This chain links TRBV28 with TRBJ2-6, with 9 bases matching TRBD1. The V and J ends lost 4 bases and 0 bases, in that order; junction bases with no gene match: 7. The CDR3 has 18 residues. Germline V lookup: CDR1 MDHEN, CDR2 SYDVKM.

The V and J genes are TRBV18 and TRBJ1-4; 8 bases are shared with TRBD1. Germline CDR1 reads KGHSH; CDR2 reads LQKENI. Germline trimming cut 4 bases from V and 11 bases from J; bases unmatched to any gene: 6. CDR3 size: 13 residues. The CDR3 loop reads CASSQGQGGKLFF. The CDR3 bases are TGTGCCAGCTCACAAGGACAGGGCGGTAAACTGTTTTTT.

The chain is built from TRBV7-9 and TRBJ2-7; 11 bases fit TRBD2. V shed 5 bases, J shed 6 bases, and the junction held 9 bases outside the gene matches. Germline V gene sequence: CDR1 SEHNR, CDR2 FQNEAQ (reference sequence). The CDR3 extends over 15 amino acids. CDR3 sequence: CASSLSTSGNPEQYF. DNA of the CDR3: TGTGCCAGCAGCCTATCGACTAGCGGGAATCCCGAGCAGTACTTC.

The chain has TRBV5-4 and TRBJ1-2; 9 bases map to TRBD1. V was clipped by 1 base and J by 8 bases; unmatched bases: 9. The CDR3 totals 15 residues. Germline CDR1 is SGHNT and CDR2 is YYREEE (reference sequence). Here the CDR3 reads CASSLLGQGSGGYTF. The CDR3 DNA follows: TGTGCCAGCAGCTTGCTGGGACAGGGATCTGGCGGCTACACCTTC.

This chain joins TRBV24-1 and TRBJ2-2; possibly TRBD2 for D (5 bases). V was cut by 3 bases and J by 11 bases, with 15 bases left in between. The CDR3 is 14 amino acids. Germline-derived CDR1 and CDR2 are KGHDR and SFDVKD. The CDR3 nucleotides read TGTGCCACCAGTGATCTCTCGGGAAGGACCGAGCTGTTTTTT. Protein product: CATSDLSGRTELFF.

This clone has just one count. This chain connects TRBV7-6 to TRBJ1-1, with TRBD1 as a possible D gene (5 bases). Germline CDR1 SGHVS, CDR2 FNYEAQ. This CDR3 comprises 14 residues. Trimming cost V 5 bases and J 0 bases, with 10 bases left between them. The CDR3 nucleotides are TGTGCCAGCAGCGGCCAGGGCATGAACACTGAAGCTTTCTTT. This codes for CASSGQGMNTEAFF.

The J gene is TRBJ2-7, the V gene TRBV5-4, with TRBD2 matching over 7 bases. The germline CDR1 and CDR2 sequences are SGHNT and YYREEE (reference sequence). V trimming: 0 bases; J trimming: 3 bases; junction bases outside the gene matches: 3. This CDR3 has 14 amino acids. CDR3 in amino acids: CASSLAGGIYEQYF. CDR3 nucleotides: TGTGCCAGCAGCTTGGCGGGGGGAATCTACGAGCAGTACTTC.

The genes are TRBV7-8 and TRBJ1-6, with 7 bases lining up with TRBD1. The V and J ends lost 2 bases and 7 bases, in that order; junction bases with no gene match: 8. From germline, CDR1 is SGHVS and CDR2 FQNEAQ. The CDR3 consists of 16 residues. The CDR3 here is CASSLLAGQTNSPLHF. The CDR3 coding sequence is TGTGCCAGCAGCTTATTGGCGGGACAGACGAATTCACCCCTCCACTTT.

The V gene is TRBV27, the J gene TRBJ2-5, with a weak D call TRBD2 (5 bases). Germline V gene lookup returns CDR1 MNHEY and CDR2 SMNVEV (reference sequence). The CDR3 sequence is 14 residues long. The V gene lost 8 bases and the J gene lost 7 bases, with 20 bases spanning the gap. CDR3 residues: CASRSLGSLGTQYF. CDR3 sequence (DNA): TGTGCCAGCCGCAGCCTGGGGTCACTAGGGACCCAGTACTTC.

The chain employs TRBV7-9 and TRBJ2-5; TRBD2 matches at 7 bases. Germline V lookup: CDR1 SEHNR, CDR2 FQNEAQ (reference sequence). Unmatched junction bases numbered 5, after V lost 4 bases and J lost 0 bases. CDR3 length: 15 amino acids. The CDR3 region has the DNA TGTGCCAGCAGCTCCCACGGGGGGTACCAAGAGACCCAGTACTTC. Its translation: CASSSHGGYQETQYF.

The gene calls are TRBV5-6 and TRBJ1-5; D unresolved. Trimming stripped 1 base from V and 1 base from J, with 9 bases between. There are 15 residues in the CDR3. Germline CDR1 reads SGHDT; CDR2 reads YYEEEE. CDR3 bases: TGTGCCAGCAGCTTGCGAGGGATCAGCAATCAGCCCCAGCATTTT. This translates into CASSLRGISNQPQHF.

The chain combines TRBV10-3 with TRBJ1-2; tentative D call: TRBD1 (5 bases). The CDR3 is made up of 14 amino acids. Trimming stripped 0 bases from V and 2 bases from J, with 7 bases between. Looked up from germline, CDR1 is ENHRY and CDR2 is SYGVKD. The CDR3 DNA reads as TGTGCCATCAGTGAGTCCCGGGGGAACTATGGCTACACCTTC. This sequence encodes CAISESRGNYGYTF.

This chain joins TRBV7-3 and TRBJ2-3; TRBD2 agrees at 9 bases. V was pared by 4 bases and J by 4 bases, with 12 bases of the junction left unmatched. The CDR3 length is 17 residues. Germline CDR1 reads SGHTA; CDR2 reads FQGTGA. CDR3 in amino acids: CASSSRSSGGSADTQYF. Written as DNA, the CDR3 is TGTGCCAGCAGCTCGCGGAGTAGCGGGGGTAGCGCAGATACGCAGTATTTT. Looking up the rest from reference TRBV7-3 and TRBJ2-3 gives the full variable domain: GAGVSQTPSNKVTEKGKYVELRCDPISGHTALYWYRQSLGQGPEFLIYFQGTGAADDSGLPNDRFFAVRPEGSVSTLKIQRTERGDSAVYLCASSSRSSGGSADTQYFGPGTRLTVL.